These 27 T cell receptor beta chains were all obtained from the same sample, sequenced in a study of shared clonotypes between healthy human individuals (TCRdb year 2020). The library was obtained by the immunoSEQ multiplex PCR assay. TCRdb holds this immuneACCESS table with in-frame rearrangements only. Some clones are missing; in checked studies, unresolved V genes explain under half, and the rest has no known cause. In all, the sample holds around 750,000 clones, and roughly 70% of those were seen once. Together, the top ten hold about 1.8% of the sample. Material: memory CD4+ T cells sorted from blood. The sample's cell subset or site label, decoded: CD45RA-negative fraction. These TCRs come from a woman aged 30 to 39 in good health.

This chain connects TRBV20-1 to TRBJ1-1, with D possibly being TRBD1 (6 bases). Germline V CDR1 and CDR2: DFQATT, SNEGSKA (reference sequence). The CDR3 has 11 residues. Deletions cut 8 bases from V and 2 bases from J, with 9 bases between. The CDR3 DNA reads as TGCAGTCGGACAGAAAACACTGAAGCTTTCTTT. Its translation: CSRTENTEAFF.

This clone was picked up a small number of times. The chain combines TRBV28 with TRBJ2-2; 10 bases fit TRBD1. CDR3 length equals 15 residues. CDR1 MDHEN and CDR2 SYDVKM come from the germline V gene. Trimming at V came to 6 bases and at J to 8 bases, leaving 9 bases not matched to a gene. CDR3 sequence: CASRPGQGQRGELFF. The CDR3 DNA follows: TGTGCCAGCAGACCGGGACAGGGGCAAAGGGGGGAGCTGTTTTTT.

This clone has a single count. The V gene is TRBV10-2, the J gene TRBJ1-2; D remains unclear. The CDR3 is 13 residues long. CDR1 WSHSY and CDR2 SAAADI come from the germline V gene. The V gene lost 0 bases and the J gene lost 4 bases, with 6 bases spanning the gap. The CDR3, as DNA: TGCGCCAGCAGTGAGTCCCCAGCCTATGGCTACACCTTC. Translation: CASSESPAYGYTF.

The V and J genes are TRBV2 and TRBJ2-1; D unresolved. CDR3 size: 14 residues. V lost 7 bases and J 0 bases, leaving 10 bases between the germline ends. Germline CDR1 is SNHLY and CDR2 is FYNNEI. CDR3 in amino acids: CASNGRFSYNEQFF. The CDR3 bases are TGTGCCAGCAATGGAAGGTTCTCCTACAATGAGCAGTTCTTC.

This clone has a single count. This chain uses TRBV30 with TRBJ2-1, with 14 positions matching TRBD2. J was trimmed by 1 base and V by 3 bases; bases with no gene match: 23. Germline assignment: CDR1 GTSNPN and CDR2 SVGIG (reference sequence). The CDR3 is 23 amino acids. The CDR3 is CAWRSNLYEGLAGEVCSYNEQFF. CDR3 bases: TGTGCCTGGAGATCCAATCTGTACGAGGGACTAGCGGGAGAGGTGTGTTCCTACAATGAGCAGTTCTTC.

On this clone: Other DNA sequences in the sample encode the same CDR3. The chain couples TRBV18 to TRBJ1-2; 7 nucleotides line up with TRBD1. Germline V gene sequence: CDR1 KGHSH, CDR2 LQKENI. The CDR3 is made up of 13 amino acids. Trimming removed 3 bases from V and 5 bases from J; junction bases left unmatched: 3. CDR3 in amino acids: CASSPDRVYGYTF. For the CDR3, the DNA is TGTGCCAGCTCACCTGACAGGGTTTATGGCTACACCTTC.

The genes are TRBV6-4 and TRBJ1-5; TRBD1 aligns across 8 bases. The CDR3 is 17 amino acids. Germline V gives CDR1 MRHNA, CDR2 SNTAGT. V shed 0 bases, J shed 9 bases, and the junction held 13 bases outside the gene matches. CDR3 coding DNA: TGTGCCAGCAGTGACTCGACGCAAACAGGGGGGATAGGGCCCCAGCATTTT. Translated: CASSDSTQTGGIGPQHF.

The rearrangement uses TRBV7-9 and TRBJ1-5; maybe TRBD1 (6 bases). Per germline, CDR1 SEHNR and CDR2 FQNEAQ (reference sequence). Trimming left V 5 bases short and J 5 bases short, with 13 bases between. There are 14 residues in the CDR3. The CDR3 bases are TGTGCCAGCAGCCCACAGGGAGGGGATCAGCCCCAGCATTTT. This sequence encodes CASSPQGGDQPQHF.

Note on this clone: The sample carries other DNA sequences with the same CDR3. J is TRBJ2-3 and V is TRBV5-1; perhaps TRBD2 as D (5 bases). Germline V lookup: CDR1 SGHRS, CDR2 YFSETQ. The CDR3 contains 14 residues. The germline V and J ends were trimmed by 0 bases and 4 bases, with 9 bases remaining between them. CDR3 sequence reads: CASSLGRMPDTQYF. The CDR3 DNA reads TGCGCCAGCAGCTTGGGGAGGATGCCAGATACGCAGTATTTT.

V is TRBV5-1 and J is TRBJ1-5, with 9 bases that match TRBD1. Unmatched junction bases numbered 7, after V lost 5 bases and J lost 7 bases. Germline V lookup: CDR1 SGHRS, CDR2 YFSETQ. This CDR3 region has 14 residues. The CDR3, as DNA: TGCGCCAGCAGTCCCGGGACAGGGACACAGCCCCAGCATTTT. Its translation is CASSPGTGTQPQHF.

This chain joins TRBV28 and TRBJ2-3, with D possibly matching TRBD1 (6 bases). Between the trimmed V and J ends, which lost 7 bases and 3 bases, there was a span of 14 bases. The V gene's germline CDR1 is MDHEN and CDR2 SYDVKM. The CDR3 is 14 amino acids. The CDR3 DNA is TGTGCCAGCAACTACAGGGCTGCGACAGATACGCAGTATTTT. It translates to CASNYRAATDTQYF.

The rearrangement joins TRBV15 to TRBJ1-1; a possible D gene is TRBD1 (6 bases). Germline CDR1 LNHNV, CDR2 YYDKDF (reference sequence). This CDR3 has 14 amino acids. The V end was cut by 1 base, the J end by 0 bases, with 6 bases between. This CDR3 reads CATSRGQVNTEAFF. In DNA form, the CDR3 reads TGTGCCACCAGCAGAGGACAGGTGAACACTGAAGCTTTCTTT.

The chain is built from TRBV5-1 and TRBJ2-5; D not resolved. The ends were cut back, 0 bases at V and 5 bases at J, with 11 bases in the middle. CDR1 is SGHRS, CDR2 YFSETQ, per germline. This CDR3 contains 14 residues. This CDR3 reads CASSLVAAQETQYF. In nucleotides, the CDR3 is TGCGCCAGCAGCTTGGTAGCAGCTCAGGAGACCCAGTACTTC.

The chain couples TRBV27 to TRBJ2-3; 11 bases map to TRBD2. CDR3 length: 19 residues. The germline CDR1 and CDR2 sequences are MNHEY and SMNVEV (reference sequence). With V trimmed by 5 bases and J by 1 base, 14 bases remained unmatched. The CDR3 DNA is TGTGCCAGCAGTACCATAGGACTAGCGGGTGCGGGGGGCACAGATACGCAGTATTTT. This encodes CASSTIGLAGAGGTDTQYF.

The chain has TRBV6-5 and TRBJ1-1; possible D gene TRBD1, 5 bases. V was shortened by 6 bases and J by 3 bases, with 11 bases between the two germline ends. The CDR3 spans 13 residues. Germline CDR1 reads MNHEY; CDR2 reads SVGAGI. CDR3 sequence reads: CASRTQGDTEAFF. The CDR3, as DNA: TGTGCCAGCAGGACTCAGGGTGACACTGAAGCTTTCTTT.

The chain is built from TRBV5-4 and TRBJ2-7; D could derive from TRBD1 or TRBD2 (6 bases each). The CDR3 totals 15 residues. Per the germline V gene, CDR1 is SGHNT and CDR2 is YYREEE (reference sequence). V was cut by 5 bases and J by 2 bases, with 17 bases left in between. Written as DNA, the CDR3 is TGTGCCAGCAGTGTAGGGGGGACTGAAACCTACGAGCAGTACTTC. Translating it yields CASSVGGTETYEQYF.

V and J are TRBV30 and TRBJ1-3; maybe TRBD1 (6 bases). This CDR3 has 15 residues. CDR1 GTSNPN and CDR2 SVGIG come from the germline V gene (reference sequence). V lost 1 base and J 6 bases, leaving 16 bases between the germline ends. Written as DNA, the CDR3 is TGTGCCTGGAGTGCCAGGGGAATTCGTGAAAACACCATATATTTT. Translating gives CAWSARGIRENTIYF.

V is TRBV4-2 and J is TRBJ2-7; 7 nucleotides align to TRBD2. V gave up 4 bases and J gave up 0 bases; unmatched junction bases: 12. The CDR3 is 17 residues long. CDR1 and CDR2 from the germline V gene are LGHNA and YNFKEQ. The CDR3 nucleotides are TGTGCCAGCAGCCCGACCTTGGCGGGAGATAGCTCCTACGAGCAGTACTTC. This sequence encodes CASSPTLAGDSSYEQYF.

This clone was seen more than once but under ten times. The gene calls are TRBV28 and TRBJ2-7; unclear D gene. CDR1 and CDR2 (germline): MDHEN, SYDVKM. The CDR3 runs to 14 residues. Trimming stripped 5 bases from V and 3 bases from J, with 14 bases between. CDR3 in amino acids: CASSPPGPNYEQYF. The CDR3 region has the DNA TGTGCCAGCAGTCCCCCAGGTCCAAACTACGAGCAGTACTTC.

This clone showed up many times. The rearrangement uses TRBV11-2 and TRBJ2-7, with unresolved D. The length of the CDR3 is 18 residues. Germline V gene sequence: CDR1 SGHAT, CDR2 FQNNGV. V lost 1 base and J 2 bases, leaving 21 bases between the germline ends. In DNA form, the CDR3 reads TGTGCCAGCAGCTTAGCCCCTGGGTCAGATCCTTCACCCTACGAGCAGTACTTC. Protein: CASSLAPGSDPSPYEQYF.

This clone has a single count. The chain uses TRBV14 and TRBJ2-3; D gene uncertain. The CDR3 length is 13 residues. Looked up from germline, CDR1 is SGHDN and CDR2 is FVKESK. V shed 1 base and J shed 5 bases, with 7 bases lying between them. The CDR3 reads CASSQVGVDTQYF. CDR3 DNA: TGTGCCAGCAGCCAAGTAGGAGTAGATACGCAGTATTTT.

This chain uses TRBV21-1 with TRBJ2-7; the D call of TRBD2 is as the table states it, not checked on the DNA. TRBV21-1 is marked as a pseudogene. This CDR3 has 17 residues. DNA of the CDR3: TGTGCCAGCAGCAAAGGGAAGCGGCGGGAGGGCAGCCACGAGCAGTACTTC. Protein: CASSKGKRREGSHEQYF.

This chain links TRBV6-1 with TRBJ1-4; TRBD1 matches at 7 bases. This CDR3 contains 16 residues. Germline trimming cut 3 bases from V and 7 bases from J; bases unmatched to any gene: 11. Germline CDR1 is MNHNS and CDR2 is SASEGT. The CDR3 loop is CASSERGTGTAEKLFF. The CDR3 region has the DNA TGTGCCAGCAGTGAGCGGGGAACCGGGACAGCTGAAAAACTGTTTTTT.

The V and J genes are TRBV29-1 and TRBJ2-5; D remains unclear. Germline assignment: CDR1 SQVTM and CDR2 ANQGSEA. This CDR3 spans 12 amino acids. V lost 7 bases to trimming and J lost 5 bases, with 14 bases between them. CDR3 protein: CSGQTRLETQYF. DNA for the CDR3: TGCAGCGGCCAAACGCGTCTGGAGACCCAGTACTTC.

Remarks on this clone: This specimen includes other DNA sequences encoding the same CDR3. The chain has TRBV7-3 and TRBJ2-2; D remains ambiguous. The CDR3 is made up of 13 amino acids. V was trimmed by 3 bases and J by 1 base, leaving 3 bases between them. The germline V gene encodes CDR1 SGHTA and CDR2 FQGTGA. The CDR3 region has the DNA TGTGCCAGCAGCTTGTTGAACACCGGGGAGCTGTTTTTT. Protein sequence: CASSLLNTGELFF.

The chain is built from TRBV27 and TRBJ2-1; 7 nucleotides line up with TRBD1. The ends lost 5 bases at V and 2 bases at J; junction bases unmatched: 6. This CDR3 has 15 residues. CDR1 and CDR2 (germline): MNHEY, SMNVEV (reference sequence). CDR3: CASSLRDSPYNEQFF. CDR3 nucleotide sequence: TGTGCCAGCAGTCTCCGGGACAGCCCCTACAATGAGCAGTTCTTC.

The V and J genes are TRBV28 and TRBJ2-5; a weak D match, TRBD1 (6 bases). The V and J ends lost 7 bases and 4 bases respectively, with 10 bases between them. The V gene's germline CDR1 is MDHEN and CDR2 SYDVKM. The CDR3 loop spans 12 amino acids. The CDR3 here is CASTQGGETQYF. DNA of the CDR3: TGTGCCAGCACCCAAGGGGGAGAGACCCAGTACTTC.